Shown below are 8 T cell receptor beta chains from a single sample sequenced in a study of beta chain features in type 1 diabetes. Expressed TCRB transcripts were sequenced after all isolated RNA was converted to cDNA. Clones were sequenced by immunoSEQ multiplex PCR, and TCRdb holds only the in-frame ones, with some missing. In the table there are a few hundred thousand clones, roughly 15% of which are singletons. The sample taken for sequencing was naive CD4+ T cells from blood. The receptors come from a woman under 30 in good health.

The J gene is TRBJ1-4, the V gene TRBV5-1; 9 nucleotides line up with TRBD1. V shed 4 bases and J 8 bases; nucleotides not matched to a gene: 6. Germline V gene data show CDR1 as SGHRS and CDR2 as YFSETQ. This CDR3 contains 14 residues. This CDR3 is CASSETGGAEKLFF. CDR3 bases: TGCGCCAGCAGCGAAACAGGGGGCGCGGAAAAACTGTTTTTT.

V is TRBV30 and J is TRBJ2-7, with 11 bases aligning to TRBD2. This CDR3 spans 15 amino acids. The germline V gene has CDR1 GTSNPN and CDR2 SVGIG (reference sequence). V trimming: 5 bases; J trimming: 9 bases; junction bases outside the gene matches: 15. The CDR3 DNA is TGTGCCTGGTTGCCGGGGACTAGCGGCCGCGGAGTGCAGTACTTC. As protein: CAWLPGTSGRGVQYF. The full variable domain, completed using reference TRBV30 and TRBJ2-7, is SQTIHQWPATLVQPVGSPLSLECTVEGTSNPNLYWYRQAAGRGLQLLFYSVGIGQISSEVPQNLSASRPQDRQFILSSKKLLLSDSGFYLCAWLPGTSGRGVQYFGPGTRLTVT.

This clone appeared a single time. V usage is TRBV30 and J usage is TRBJ2-4; tentatively, D is TRBD1 (5 bases). V lost 0 bases, J lost 6 bases, and 15 bases lay in between. Germline V lookup: CDR1 GTSNPN, CDR2 SVGIG (reference sequence). The CDR3 runs to 15 residues. DNA for the CDR3: TGTGCCTGGAGTGTACAGTCGGCCAGGGTAAACATTCAGTACTTC. Amino acid sequence: CAWSVQSARVNIQYF.

This clone was seen a handful of times. The chain uses TRBV4-1 and TRBJ1-1; 7 nucleotides align to TRBD1. From germline, CDR1 is MGHRA and CDR2 YSYEKL. The V segment lost 2 bases and the J segment 1 base; nucleotides outside the gene matches: 7. There are 16 residues in the CDR3. CDR3 residues: CASSQPYRGQNTEAFF. CDR3 nucleotides: TGCGCCAGCAGCCAACCCTACAGGGGACAGAACACTGAAGCTTTCTTT.

This sequence joins TRBV30 and TRBJ1-1; D is uncertain. Per germline, CDR1 GTSNPN and CDR2 SVGIG (reference sequence). The CDR3 length is 12 residues. The V gene lost 4 bases and the J gene lost 6 bases, with 12 bases spanning the gap. The CDR3 region is CAWKLLQAEAFF. CDR3 nucleotides: TGTGCCTGGAAGTTACTCCAGGCTGAAGCTTTCTTT.

This clone was observed a few times. V is TRBV11-2 and J is TRBJ1-1; D gene unclear. CDR1 and CDR2 from the germline V gene are SGHAT and FQNNGV. The CDR3 spans 14 residues. Trimming stripped 1 base from V and 1 base from J, with 7 bases between. The CDR3 region has the DNA TGTGCCAGCAGCTTAGCGGAGGCGAACACTGAAGCTTTCTTT. It yields the protein CASSLAEANTEAFF.

The sample holds a few counts of this clone. This chain's CDR3 is CASRGSSGRRNEQFF. The CDR3 DNA is TGTGCCAGCAGGGGATCTAGCGGGAGGCGGAATGAGCAGTTCTTC. This chain links TRBV7-2 with TRBJ2-1, with 11 bases matching TRBD2. The CDR3 is made up of 15 amino acids. V shed 6 bases, J shed 7 bases, and the junction held 8 bases outside the gene matches. Germline lookup yields CDR1 SGHTA and CDR2 FQGNSA.

This clone was observed a few times. The chain is built from TRBV28 and TRBJ2-6; TRBD2 agrees at 12 bases. Trimming took 4 bases from V and 0 from J; bases not matched to a gene: 4. CDR3 size: 18 residues. CDR1 and CDR2 from the germline V gene are MDHEN and SYDVKM. CDR3 loop: CASSSQGLAGSGANVLTF. Written as DNA, the CDR3 is TGTGCCAGCAGTTCCCAGGGACTAGCGGGCTCTGGGGCCAACGTCCTGACTTTC.